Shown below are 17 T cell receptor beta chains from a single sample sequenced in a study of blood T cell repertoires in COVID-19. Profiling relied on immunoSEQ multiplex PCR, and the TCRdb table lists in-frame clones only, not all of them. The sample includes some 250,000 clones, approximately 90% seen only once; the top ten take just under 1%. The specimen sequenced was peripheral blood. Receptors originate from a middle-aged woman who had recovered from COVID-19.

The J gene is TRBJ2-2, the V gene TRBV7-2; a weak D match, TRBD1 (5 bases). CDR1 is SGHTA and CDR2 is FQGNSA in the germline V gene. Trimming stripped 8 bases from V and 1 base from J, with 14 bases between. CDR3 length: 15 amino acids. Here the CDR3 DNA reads TGTGCCAGCCATTGGGGCAGGGTGAACACCGGGGAGCTGTTTTTT. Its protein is CASHWGRVNTGELFF.

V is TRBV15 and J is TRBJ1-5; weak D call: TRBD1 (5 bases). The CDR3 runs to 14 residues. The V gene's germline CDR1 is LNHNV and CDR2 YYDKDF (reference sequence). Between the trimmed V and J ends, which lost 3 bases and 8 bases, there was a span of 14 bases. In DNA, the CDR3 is TGTGCCACCAGCAGCCCGGGGGGGGTTGAGCCCCAGCATTTT. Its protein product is CATSSPGGVEPQHF.

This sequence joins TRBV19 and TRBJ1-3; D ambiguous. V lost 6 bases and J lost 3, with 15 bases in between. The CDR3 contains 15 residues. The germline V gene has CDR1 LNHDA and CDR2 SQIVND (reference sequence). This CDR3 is CASSETQAFGNTIYF. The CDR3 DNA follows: TGTGCCAGTAGCGAAACGCAGGCTTTTGGAAACACCATATATTTT.

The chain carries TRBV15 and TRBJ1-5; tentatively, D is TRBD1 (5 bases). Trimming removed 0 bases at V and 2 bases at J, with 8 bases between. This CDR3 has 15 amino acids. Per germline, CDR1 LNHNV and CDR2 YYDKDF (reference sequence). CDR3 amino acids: CATSREIQGNQPQHF. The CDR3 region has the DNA TGTGCCACCAGCAGAGAAATACAGGGCAATCAGCCCCAGCATTTT. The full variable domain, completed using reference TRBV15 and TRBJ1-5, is DAMVIQNPRYQVTQFGKPVTLSCSQTLNHNVMYWYQQKSSQAPKLLFHYYDKDFNNEADTPDNFQSRRPNTSFCFLDIRSPGLGDTAMYLCATSREIQGNQPQHFGDGTRLSIL.

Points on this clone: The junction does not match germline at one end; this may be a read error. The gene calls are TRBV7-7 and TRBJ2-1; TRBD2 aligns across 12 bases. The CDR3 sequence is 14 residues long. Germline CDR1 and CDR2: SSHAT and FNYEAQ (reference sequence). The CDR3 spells CASSLLAGGNEQFF. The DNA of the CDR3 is TGTGCTAGCAGCTTACTAGCGGGAGGCAATGAGCAGTTCTTC. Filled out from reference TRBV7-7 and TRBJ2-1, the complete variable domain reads GAGVSQSPRYKVTKRGQDVTLRCDPISSHATLYWYQQALGQGPEFLTYFNYEAQPDKSGLPSDRFSAERPEGSISTLTIQRTEQRDSAMYRCASSLLAGGNEQFFGPGTRLTVL.

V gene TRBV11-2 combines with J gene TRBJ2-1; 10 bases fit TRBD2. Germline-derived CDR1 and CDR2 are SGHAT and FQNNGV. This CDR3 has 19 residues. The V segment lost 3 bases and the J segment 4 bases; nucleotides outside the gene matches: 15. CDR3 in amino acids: CASSFVASGSGWVYNEQFF. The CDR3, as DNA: TGTGCCAGCAGCTTTGTAGCTAGCGGGAGTGGTTGGGTATACAATGAGCAGTTCTTC.

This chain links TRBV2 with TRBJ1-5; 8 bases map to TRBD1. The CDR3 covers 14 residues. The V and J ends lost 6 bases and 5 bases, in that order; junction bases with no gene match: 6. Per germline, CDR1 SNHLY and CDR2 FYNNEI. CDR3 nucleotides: TGTGCCAGCAGGGCCGGGACAGGCGATCAGCCCCAGCATTTT. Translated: CASRAGTGDQPQHF.

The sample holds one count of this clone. Written as DNA, the CDR3 is TGTGCCAGCAGCCGACAGATTTCTTCTAACTATGGCTACACCTTC. This gives the protein CASSRQISSNYGYTF. This rearrangement joins TRBV6-5 to TRBJ1-2; D might be TRBD1 (5 bases). Germline V gene data show CDR1 as MNHEY and CDR2 as SVGAGI. V gave up 6 bases and J gave up 0 bases, with 14 bases separating them. The CDR3 totals 15 residues.

The CDR3, as DNA: TGTGCCAGCAGCGACAGGGCGGGTGAGCAGTTCTTC. The encoded protein is CASSDRAGEQFF. J is TRBJ2-1 and V is TRBV27; 7 nucleotides line up with TRBD1. Trimming at V came to 6 bases and at J to 9 bases, leaving 5 bases not matched to a gene. The CDR3 extends over 12 amino acids. The germline CDR1 and CDR2 sequences are MNHEY and SMNVEV (reference sequence).

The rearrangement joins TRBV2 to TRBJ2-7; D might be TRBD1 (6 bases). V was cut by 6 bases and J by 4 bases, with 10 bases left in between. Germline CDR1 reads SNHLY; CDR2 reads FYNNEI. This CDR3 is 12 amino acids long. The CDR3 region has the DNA TGTGCCAGCAGCCTGACAGGTTACGAGCAGTACGTC. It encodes CASSLTGYEQYV.

The CDR3, as DNA: TGTGCCACCAGTGCCCCTAACTGGACTAGCGGGAGTTCGAGGGAGCAGTTCTTC. Encoded protein: CATSAPNWTSGSSREQFF. The rearrangement links TRBV24-1 to TRBJ2-1, with 13 bases identical to TRBD2. J gave up 10 bases and V 5 bases, and 16 bases lay outside the gene matches. Germline V CDR1 and CDR2: KGHDR, SFDVKD. The length of the CDR3 is 18 residues.

As DNA, the CDR3 is TGCGCCAGCAGCCAAGATTGGAACGCGGGAGTGGGGGGTGAGCAGTTCTTC. Its translation: CASSQDWNAGVGGEQFF. The rearrangement uses TRBV4-3 and TRBJ2-1, with 7 bases aligning to TRBD2. The germline CDR1 and CDR2 sequences are LGHNA and YSLEER. After removal of 0 bases from V and 9 bases from J, the junction contained 14 bases not matched to a gene. The CDR3 loop spans 17 amino acids.

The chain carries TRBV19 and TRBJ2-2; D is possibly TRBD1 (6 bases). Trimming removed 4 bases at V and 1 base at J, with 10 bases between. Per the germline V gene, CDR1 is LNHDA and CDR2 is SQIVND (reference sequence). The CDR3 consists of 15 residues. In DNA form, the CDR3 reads TGTGCCAGTAGTAGGGGCAGGGGGAACACCGGGGAGCTGTTTTTT. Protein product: CASSRGRGNTGELFF.

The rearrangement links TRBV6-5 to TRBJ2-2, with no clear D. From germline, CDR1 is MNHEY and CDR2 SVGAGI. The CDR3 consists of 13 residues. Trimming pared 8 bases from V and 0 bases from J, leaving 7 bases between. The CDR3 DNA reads TGTGCCAGCCTTCCCGCGAACACCGGGGAGCTGTTTTTT. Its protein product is CASLPANTGELFF.

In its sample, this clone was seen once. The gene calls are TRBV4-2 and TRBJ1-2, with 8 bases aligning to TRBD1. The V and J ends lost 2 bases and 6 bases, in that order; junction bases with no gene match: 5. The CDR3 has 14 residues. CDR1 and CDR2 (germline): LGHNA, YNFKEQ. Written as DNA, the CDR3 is TGTGCCAGCAGCCAACCCCAGGGGGCAGATGGCTACACCTTC. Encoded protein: CASSQPQGADGYTF.

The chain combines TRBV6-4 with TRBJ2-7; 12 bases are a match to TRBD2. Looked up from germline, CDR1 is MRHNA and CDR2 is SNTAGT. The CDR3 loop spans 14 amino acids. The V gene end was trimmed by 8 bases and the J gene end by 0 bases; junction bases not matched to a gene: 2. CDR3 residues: CASRTSGDSYEQYF. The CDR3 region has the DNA TGTGCCAGCCGGACTAGCGGGGACTCCTACGAGCAGTACTTC.

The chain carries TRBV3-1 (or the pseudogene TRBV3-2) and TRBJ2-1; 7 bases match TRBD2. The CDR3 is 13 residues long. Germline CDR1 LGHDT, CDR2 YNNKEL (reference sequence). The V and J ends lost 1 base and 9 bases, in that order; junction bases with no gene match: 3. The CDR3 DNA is TGTGCCAGCAGCCAAGGGGGGGGTACTGAGCAGTTCTTC. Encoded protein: CASSQGGGTEQFF.